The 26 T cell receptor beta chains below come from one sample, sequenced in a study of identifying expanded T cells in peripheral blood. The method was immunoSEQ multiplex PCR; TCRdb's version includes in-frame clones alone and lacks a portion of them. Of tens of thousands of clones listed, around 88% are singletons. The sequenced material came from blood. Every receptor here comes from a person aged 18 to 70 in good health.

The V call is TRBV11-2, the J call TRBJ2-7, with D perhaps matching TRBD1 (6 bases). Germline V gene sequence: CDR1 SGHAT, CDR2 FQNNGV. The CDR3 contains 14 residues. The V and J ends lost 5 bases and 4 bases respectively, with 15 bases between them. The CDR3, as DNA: TGTGCCAGCAGCGGCAACAGGGTTCCTTACGAGCAGTACTTC. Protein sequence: CASSGNRVPYEQYF.

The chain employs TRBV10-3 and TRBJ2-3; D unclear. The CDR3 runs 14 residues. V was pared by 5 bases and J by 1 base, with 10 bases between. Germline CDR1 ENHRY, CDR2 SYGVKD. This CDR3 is CAISPNGRTDTQYF. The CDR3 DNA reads TGTGCCATCAGTCCTAACGGACGCACAGATACGCAGTATTTT.

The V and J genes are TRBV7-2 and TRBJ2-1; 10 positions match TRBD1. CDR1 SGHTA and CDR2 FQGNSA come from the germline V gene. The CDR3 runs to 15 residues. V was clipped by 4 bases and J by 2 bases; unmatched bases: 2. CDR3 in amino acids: CASSWGTGAYNEQFF. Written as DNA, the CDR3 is TGTGCCAGCAGCTGGGGGACAGGGGCCTACAATGAGCAGTTCTTC.

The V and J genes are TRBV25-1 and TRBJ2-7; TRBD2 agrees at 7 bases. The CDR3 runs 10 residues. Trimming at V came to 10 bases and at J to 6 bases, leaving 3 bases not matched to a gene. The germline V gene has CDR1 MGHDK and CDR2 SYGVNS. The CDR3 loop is CAISGGEQYF. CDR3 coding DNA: TGTGCCATCTCGGGGGGCGAGCAGTACTTC.

As DNA, the CDR3 is TGTGCCAGCAGACCCACCCTCGGACCCGGCGGAGAGCAGTACTTC. It specifies CASRPTLGPGGEQYF. The J gene is TRBJ2-7, the V gene TRBV28, with D hard to call. V was cut by 6 bases and J by 7 bases, with 22 bases left in between. This CDR3 has 15 residues. Germline V gene lookup returns CDR1 MDHEN and CDR2 SYDVKM.

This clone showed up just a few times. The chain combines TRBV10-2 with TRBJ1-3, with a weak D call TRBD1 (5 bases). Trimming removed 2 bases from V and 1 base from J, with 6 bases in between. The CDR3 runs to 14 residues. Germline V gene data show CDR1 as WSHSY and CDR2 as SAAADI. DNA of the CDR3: TGCGCCAGCAGTGAGGGACAATCTGGAAACACCATATATTTT. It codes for CASSEGQSGNTIYF.

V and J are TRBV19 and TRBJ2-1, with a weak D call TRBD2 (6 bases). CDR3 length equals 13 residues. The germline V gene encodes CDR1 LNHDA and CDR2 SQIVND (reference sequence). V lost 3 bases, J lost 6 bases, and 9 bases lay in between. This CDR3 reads CASSIWRGNEQFF. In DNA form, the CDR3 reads TGTGCCAGTAGTATTTGGCGGGGCAATGAGCAGTTCTTC.

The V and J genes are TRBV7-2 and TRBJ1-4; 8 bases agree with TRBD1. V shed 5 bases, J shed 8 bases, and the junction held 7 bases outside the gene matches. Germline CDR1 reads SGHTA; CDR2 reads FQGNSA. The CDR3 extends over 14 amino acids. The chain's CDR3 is CASSRTGFEEKLFF. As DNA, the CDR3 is TGTGCCAGCAGCCGGACAGGGTTTGAGGAAAAACTGTTTTTT.

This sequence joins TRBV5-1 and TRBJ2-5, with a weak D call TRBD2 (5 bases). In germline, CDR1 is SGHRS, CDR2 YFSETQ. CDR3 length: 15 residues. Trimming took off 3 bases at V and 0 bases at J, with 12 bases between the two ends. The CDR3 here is CASSWRGEYQETQYF. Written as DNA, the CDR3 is TGCGCCAGCAGCTGGCGTGGGGAGTACCAAGAGACCCAGTACTTC.

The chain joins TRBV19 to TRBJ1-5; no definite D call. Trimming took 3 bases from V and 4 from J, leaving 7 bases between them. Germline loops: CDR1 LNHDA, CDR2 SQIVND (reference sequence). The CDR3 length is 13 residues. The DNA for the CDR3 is TGTGCCAGTAGTATGGCTAAAAATCAGCCCCAGCATTTT. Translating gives CASSMAKNQPQHF. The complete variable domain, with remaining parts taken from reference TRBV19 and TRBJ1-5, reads DGGITQSPKYLFRKEGQNVTLSCEQNLNHDAMYWYRQDPGQGLRLIYYSQIVNDFQKGDIAEGYSVSREKKESFPLTVTSAQKNPTAFYLCASSMAKNQPQHFGDGTRLSIL.

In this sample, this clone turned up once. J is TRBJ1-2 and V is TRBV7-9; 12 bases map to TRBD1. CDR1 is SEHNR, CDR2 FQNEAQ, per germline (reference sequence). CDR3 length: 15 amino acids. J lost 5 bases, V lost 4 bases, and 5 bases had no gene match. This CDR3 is CASSSGQGARYGYTF. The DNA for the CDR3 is TGTGCCAGCAGCTCGGGACAGGGGGCGCGATATGGCTACACCTTC.

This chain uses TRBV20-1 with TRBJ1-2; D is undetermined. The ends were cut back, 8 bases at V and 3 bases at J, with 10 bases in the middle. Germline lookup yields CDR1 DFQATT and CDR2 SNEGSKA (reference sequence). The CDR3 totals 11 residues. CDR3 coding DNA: TGCAGTACAACCTGGGACTATGGCTACACCTTC. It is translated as CSTTWDYGYTF.

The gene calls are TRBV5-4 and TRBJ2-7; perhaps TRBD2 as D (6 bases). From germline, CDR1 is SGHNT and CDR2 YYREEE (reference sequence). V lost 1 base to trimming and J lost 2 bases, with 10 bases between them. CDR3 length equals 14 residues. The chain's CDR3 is CASSLRLEAYEQYF. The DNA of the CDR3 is TGTGCCAGCAGCTTGAGACTAGAAGCCTACGAGCAGTACTTC.

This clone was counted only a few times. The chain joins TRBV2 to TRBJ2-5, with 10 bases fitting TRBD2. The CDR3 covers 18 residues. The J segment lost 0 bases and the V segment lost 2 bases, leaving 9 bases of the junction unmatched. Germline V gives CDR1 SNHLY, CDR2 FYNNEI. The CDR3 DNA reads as TGTGCCAGCAGTGAAAGGCTAGCGGGAGCCATGTACCAAGAGACCCAGTACTTC. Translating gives CASSERLAGAMYQETQYF.

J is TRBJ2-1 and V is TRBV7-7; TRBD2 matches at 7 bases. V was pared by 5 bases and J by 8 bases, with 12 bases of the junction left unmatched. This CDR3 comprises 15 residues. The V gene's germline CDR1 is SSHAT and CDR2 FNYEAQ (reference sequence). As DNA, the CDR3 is TGTGCCAGCAGCCCCGACCGCGGCGGGGGAGATGAGCAGTTCTTC. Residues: CASSPDRGGGDEQFF.

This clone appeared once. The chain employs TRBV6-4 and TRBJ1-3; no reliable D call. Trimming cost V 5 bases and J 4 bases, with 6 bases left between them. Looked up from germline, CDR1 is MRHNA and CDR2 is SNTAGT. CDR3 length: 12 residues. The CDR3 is CASSPIGNTIYF. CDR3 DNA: TGTGCCAGCAGTCCCATCGGAAACACCATATATTTT.

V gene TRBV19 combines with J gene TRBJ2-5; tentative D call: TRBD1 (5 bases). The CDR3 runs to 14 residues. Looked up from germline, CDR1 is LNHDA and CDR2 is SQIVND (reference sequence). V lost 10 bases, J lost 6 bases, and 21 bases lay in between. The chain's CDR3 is CATSPAQGAQTQYF. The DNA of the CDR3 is TGTGCCACCTCCCCGGCGCAGGGTGCGCAGACCCAGTACTTC.

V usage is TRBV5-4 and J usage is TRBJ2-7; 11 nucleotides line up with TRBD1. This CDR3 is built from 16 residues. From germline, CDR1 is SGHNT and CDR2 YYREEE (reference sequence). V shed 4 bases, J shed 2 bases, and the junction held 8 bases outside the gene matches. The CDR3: CASSLQPGQGAYEQYF. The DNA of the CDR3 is TGTGCCAGCAGCCTACAGCCGGGACAGGGGGCCTACGAGCAGTACTTC.

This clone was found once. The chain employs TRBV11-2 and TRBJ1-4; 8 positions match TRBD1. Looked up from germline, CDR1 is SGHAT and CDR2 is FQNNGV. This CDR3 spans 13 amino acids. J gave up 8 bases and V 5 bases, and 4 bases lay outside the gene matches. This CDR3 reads CASSPRDREKLFF. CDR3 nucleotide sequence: TGTGCCAGCAGCCCCCGGGACAGGGAAAAACTGTTTTTT.

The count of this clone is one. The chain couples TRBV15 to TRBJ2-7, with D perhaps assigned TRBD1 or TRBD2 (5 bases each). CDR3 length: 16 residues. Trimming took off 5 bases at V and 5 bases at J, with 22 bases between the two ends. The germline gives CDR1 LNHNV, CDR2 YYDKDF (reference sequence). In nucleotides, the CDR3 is TGTGCCACCAGCCTGCCCCGAGGGCAGGGCAGCGACGAGCAGTACTTC. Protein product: CATSLPRGQGSDEQYF.

CDR3 loop: CASSLGSGNYGYTF. For the CDR3, the DNA is TGTGCCAGCAGCTTAGGATCAGGAAACTATGGCTACACCTTC. V and J are TRBV7-2 and TRBJ1-2; D ambiguous. This CDR3 is 14 amino acids long. Germline CDR1 SGHTA, CDR2 FQGNSA. Trimming removed 1 base from V and 2 bases from J, with 8 bases in between.

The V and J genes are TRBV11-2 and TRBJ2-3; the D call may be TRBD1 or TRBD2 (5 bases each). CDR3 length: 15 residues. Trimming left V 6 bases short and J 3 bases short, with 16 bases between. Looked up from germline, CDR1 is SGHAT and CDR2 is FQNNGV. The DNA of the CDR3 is TGTGCCAGCAGTTCTCAGGGAGACGGGACAGATACGCAGTATTTT. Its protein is CASSSQGDGTDTQYF.

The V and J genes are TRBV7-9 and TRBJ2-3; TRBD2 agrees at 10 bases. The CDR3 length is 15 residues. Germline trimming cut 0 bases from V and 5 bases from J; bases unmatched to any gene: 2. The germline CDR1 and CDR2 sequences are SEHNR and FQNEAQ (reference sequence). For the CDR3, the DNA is TGTGCCAGCAGCTTAGCCAGCGGGGGGGTAGATACGCAGTATTTT. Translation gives CASSLASGGVDTQYF. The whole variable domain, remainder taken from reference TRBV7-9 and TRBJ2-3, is DTGVSQNPRHKITKRGQNVTFRCDPISEHNRLYWYRQTLGQGPEFLTYFQNEAQLEKSRLLSDRFSAERPKGSFSTLEIQRTEQGDSAMYLCASSLASGGVDTQYFGPGTRLTVL.

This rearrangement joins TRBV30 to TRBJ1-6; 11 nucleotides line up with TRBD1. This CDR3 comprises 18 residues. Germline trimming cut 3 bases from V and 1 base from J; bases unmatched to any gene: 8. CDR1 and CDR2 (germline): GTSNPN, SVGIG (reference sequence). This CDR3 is CAWSRTGGLVSYNSPLHF. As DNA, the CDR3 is TGTGCCTGGAGCCGGACAGGGGGCTTGGTATCCTATAATTCACCCCTCCACTTT.

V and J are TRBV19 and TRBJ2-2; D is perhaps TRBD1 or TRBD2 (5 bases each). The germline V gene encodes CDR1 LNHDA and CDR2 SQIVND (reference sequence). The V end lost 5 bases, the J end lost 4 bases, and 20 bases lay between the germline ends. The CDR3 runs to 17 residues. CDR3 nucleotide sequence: TGTGCCAGTAGTCTTAACCGGGACCCATGGGGCACCGGGGAGCTGTTTTTT. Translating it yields CASSLNRDPWGTGELFF.

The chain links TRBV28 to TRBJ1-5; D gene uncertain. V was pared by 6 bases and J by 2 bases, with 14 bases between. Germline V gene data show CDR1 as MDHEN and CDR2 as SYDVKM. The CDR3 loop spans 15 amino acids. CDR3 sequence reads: CASSLGGVGNQPQHF. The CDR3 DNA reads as TGTGCCAGCAGCCTCGGTGGAGTTGGCAATCAGCCCCAGCATTTT.